This T cell receptor (beta chain) emerged from a study of beta chain features in type 1 diabetes. Study observations and caveats: In all four CD4+ subsets, TCRB CDR3 length was significantly, moderately reduced in type 1 diabetes. Highly expressing activated T cells could be over-counted with a cDNA template.

CDR1 is MGHRA and CDR2 is YSYEKL in the germline V gene. V dropped 5 bases and J dropped 3 bases, with 15 bases sitting between them. The CDR3 runs to 15 residues. Expressed TCRB transcripts were sequenced because the entire RNA isolate underwent reverse transcription. Here immunoSEQ multiplex PCR was the method, and the copy in TCRdb shows in-frame clones only, minus some. In the table there are about 650,000 clones, around 12% of which are singletons. Sorting produced populations that all topped 98% purity. Concerning this clone itself: The antigen is unknown.

Sequencing input: naive CD4+ T cells from blood. This clonotype was obtained from a man aged 25-45 years with type 1 diabetes. The chain carries TRBV4-1 and TRBJ2-3; D is perhaps TRBD1 or TRBD2 (6 bases each). CDR3 residues: CASSFGGGRTDTQYF. CDR3 DNA: TGCGCCAGCAGCTTCGGAGGGGGTAGGACAGATACGCAGTATTTT.